This T cell receptor beta chain was profiled in a study of T cell repertoires in cytomegalovirus infection. This clonotype was recorded many times. Its antigen is still unknown. A single record per CDR3 protein comes from TCRdb applying MiXCR to the reads. The sample holds about 920,000 distinct CDR3 sequences; roughly a third are singletons and the top ten take 10% to 15%. The source material was cultured CD8+ T cells from PBMCs, sampled from culture after CMV antigen stimulation. This receptor was identified in a human donor in good health (CMV status not recorded). Some clones in this sample may be carry-over from other donors' samples.

CDR3: CASSLELETQYF. DNA of the CDR3: TGTGCCAGCAGCTTAGAGTTGGAGACCCAGTACTTC. The chain couples TRBV7-8 to TRBJ2-5; D call uncertain. The germline V gene has CDR1 SGHVS and CDR2 FQNEAQ. V was shortened by 1 base and J by 5 bases, with 5 bases between the two germline ends. CDR3 size: 12 residues.